A single sample gave rise to the 11 T cell receptor beta chains below, sequenced in a study of cytomegalovirus exposure and HLA in healthy donors. The PCR made use of 60 Vbeta and 13 Jbeta primers. Profiling relied on immunoSEQ multiplex PCR, and the TCRdb table lists in-frame clones only, not all of them. The data show some 150,000 clones, 60% to 85% seen once. The sequencing sample was made of PBMCs. The receptors come from a female donor in good health and CMV-seropositive.

This rearrangement joins TRBV7-3 to TRBJ2-1; TRBD2 agrees at 12 bases. Germline V lookup: CDR1 SGHTA, CDR2 FQGTGA. This CDR3 contains 15 residues. After removal of 4 bases from V and 3 bases from J, the junction contained 1 base not matched to a gene. This chain's CDR3 is CASSSGLAGYNEQFF. DNA for the CDR3: TGTGCCAGCAGCTCGGGACTAGCGGGCTACAATGAGCAGTTCTTC.

This sequence joins TRBV19 and TRBJ1-5; 7 nucleotides align to TRBD1. Germline CDR1 and CDR2: LNHDA and SQIVND (reference sequence). The length of the CDR3 is 15 residues. The V segment lost 5 bases and the J segment 0 bases; nucleotides outside the gene matches: 4. CDR3 DNA: TGTGCCAGTAGTTCGACAGGGTATAGCAATCAGCCCCAGCATTTT. Its protein product is CASSSTGYSNQPQHF.

V and J are TRBV5-1 and TRBJ2-7; 13 bases agree with TRBD2. Germline CDR1 SGHRS, CDR2 YFSETQ. The CDR3 contains 16 residues. V trimming: 5 bases; J trimming: 4 bases; junction bases outside the gene matches: 9. The CDR3: CASRLGTSGIVYEQYF. The CDR3 DNA sequence: TGCGCCAGCAGATTAGGGACTAGCGGGATAGTTTACGAGCAGTACTTC. Full variable domain (missing parts from reference TRBV5-1 and TRBJ2-7): KAGVTQTPRYLIKTRGQQVTLSCSPISGHRSVSWYQQTPGQGLQFLFEYFSETQRNKGNFPGRFSGRQFSNSRSEMNVSTLELGDSALYLCASRLGTSGIVYEQYFGPGTRLTVT.

This rearrangement joins TRBV5-4 to TRBJ1-2; a weak D match, TRBD1 (6 bases). Germline CDR1 SGHNT, CDR2 YYREEE (reference sequence). The ends were cut back, 0 bases at V and 9 bases at J, with 12 bases in the middle. This CDR3 has 13 residues. CDR3 sequence reads: CASSLGQGPRYTF. In DNA form, the CDR3 reads TGTGCCAGCAGCTTGGGGCAGGGGCCCCGCTACACCTTC.

CDR3 loop: CASSSSGGSLVVEQYF. In DNA, the CDR3 is TGTGCCAGCAGCTCATCGGGCGGGAGTTTAGTAGTCGAGCAGTACTTC. The chain couples TRBV11-2 to TRBJ2-7; 7 positions agree with TRBD2. With V trimmed by 4 bases and J by 6 bases, 15 bases remained unmatched. Looked up from germline, CDR1 is SGHAT and CDR2 is FQNNGV. This CDR3 comprises 16 residues.

The V and J genes are TRBV4-1 and TRBJ1-3, with TRBD1 as a possible D gene (6 bases). V lost 0 bases and J 4 bases, leaving 13 bases between the germline ends. The CDR3 has 16 residues. The germline CDR1 and CDR2 sequences are MGHRA and YSYEKL. The CDR3: CASSQDRGSDGNTIYF. CDR3 bases: TGCGCCAGCAGCCAAGACAGGGGCAGTGACGGAAACACCATATATTTT.

The J gene is TRBJ2-5, the V gene TRBV30; 10 nucleotides line up with TRBD1. CDR1 is GTSNPN, CDR2 SVGIG, per germline (reference sequence). CDR3 size: 14 residues. V trimming: 1 base; J trimming: 1 base; junction bases outside the gene matches: 0. CDR3 DNA sequence: TGTGCCTGGAGTGGGACAGGGGGCCAAGAGACCCAGTACTTC. The encoded protein is CAWSGTGGQETQYF.

The chain recombines TRBV5-4 with TRBJ2-7; possibly TRBD2 for D (5 bases). Per germline, CDR1 SGHNT and CDR2 YYREEE (reference sequence). Trimming shortened V by 4 bases and J by 5 bases, and 19 bases separated the two germline ends. This CDR3 is built from 15 residues. The CDR3 DNA reads TGTGCCAGCAGCCCCATAGGGAGCCTTGAGGACGAGCAGTACTTC. It yields the protein CASSPIGSLEDEQYF.

The chain employs TRBV7-8 and TRBJ2-5, with TRBD2 identical over 9 bases. Germline CDR1 is SGHVS and CDR2 is FQNEAQ. Losses at the gene ends were 8 bases for V and 3 bases for J; bases not matched to a gene: 10. There are 15 residues in the CDR3. The DNA of the CDR3 is TGTGCCAGCCACAATCAGCGGGGGGAAAAAGAGACCCAGTACTTC. It encodes CASHNQRGEKETQYF. Full variable domain (rest looked up from reference TRBV7-8 and TRBJ2-5): GAGVSQSPRYKVAKRGQDVALRCDPISGHVSLFWYQQALGQGPEFLTYFQNEAQLDKSGLPSDRFFAERPEGSVSTLKIQRTQQEDSAVYLCASHNQRGEKETQYFGPGTRLLVL.

The chain joins TRBV19 to TRBJ1-5; D is uncertain. This CDR3 is 16 amino acids long. Trimming pared 1 base from V and 2 bases from J, leaving 12 bases between. The germline V gene encodes CDR1 LNHDA and CDR2 SQIVND (reference sequence). CDR3 residues: CASSIAGGSRNQPQHF. The CDR3 bases are TGTGCCAGTAGTATAGCAGGAGGGAGTCGCAATCAGCCCCAGCATTTT.

The rearrangement links TRBV28 to TRBJ2-3, with TRBD1 matching 7 bases. V gave up 7 bases and J gave up 0 bases; unmatched junction bases: 10. This CDR3 contains 16 residues. Germline CDR1 is MDHEN and CDR2 is SYDVKM. CDR3 sequence: CASNKPGQPSTDTQYF. The CDR3 bases are TGTGCCAGCAACAAGCCGGGACAGCCTAGCACAGATACGCAGTATTTT.